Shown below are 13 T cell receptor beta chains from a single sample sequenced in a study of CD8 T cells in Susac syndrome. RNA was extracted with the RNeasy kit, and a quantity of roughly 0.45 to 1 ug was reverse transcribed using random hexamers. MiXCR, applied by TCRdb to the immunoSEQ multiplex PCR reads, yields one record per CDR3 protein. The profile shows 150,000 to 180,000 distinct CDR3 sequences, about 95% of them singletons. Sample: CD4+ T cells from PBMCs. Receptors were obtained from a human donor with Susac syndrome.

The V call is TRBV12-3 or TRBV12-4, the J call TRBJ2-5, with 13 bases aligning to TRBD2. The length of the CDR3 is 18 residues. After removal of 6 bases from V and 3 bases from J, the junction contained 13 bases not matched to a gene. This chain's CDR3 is CASSPKGGGTSGEETQYF. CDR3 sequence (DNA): TGTGCCAGCAGCCCGAAAGGGGGGGGGACTAGCGGGGAAGAGACCCAGTACTTC.

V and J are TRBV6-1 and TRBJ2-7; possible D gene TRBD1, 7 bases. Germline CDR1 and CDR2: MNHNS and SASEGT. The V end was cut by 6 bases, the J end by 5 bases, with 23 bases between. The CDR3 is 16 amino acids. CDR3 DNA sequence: TGTGCCAGCAGCAGGGGGGCCCGGTCCAGGCTACACGAGCAGTACTTC. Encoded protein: CASSRGARSRLHEQYF.

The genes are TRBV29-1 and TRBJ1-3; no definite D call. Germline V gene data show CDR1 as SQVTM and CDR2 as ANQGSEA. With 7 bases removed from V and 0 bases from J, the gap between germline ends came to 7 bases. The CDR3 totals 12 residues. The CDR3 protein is CSGAVSGNTIYF. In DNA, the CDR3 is TGCAGCGGGGCAGTCTCTGGAAACACCATATATTTT.

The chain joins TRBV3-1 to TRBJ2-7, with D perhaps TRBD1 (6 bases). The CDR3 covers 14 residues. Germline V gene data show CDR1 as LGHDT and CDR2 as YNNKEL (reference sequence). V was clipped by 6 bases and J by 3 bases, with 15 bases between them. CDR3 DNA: TGTGCCAGCAGACCCGCCGGGACAATCTACGAGCAGTACTTC. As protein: CASRPAGTIYEQYF.

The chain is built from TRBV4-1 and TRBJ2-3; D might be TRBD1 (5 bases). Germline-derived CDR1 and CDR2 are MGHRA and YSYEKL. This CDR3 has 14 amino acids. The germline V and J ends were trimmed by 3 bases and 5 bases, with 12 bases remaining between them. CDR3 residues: CASSQTAWGDTQYF. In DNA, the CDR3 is TGCGCCAGCAGCCAGACAGCTTGGGGAGATACGCAGTATTTT.

This CDR3 is CSASSGTRGAETQYF. CDR3 DNA sequence: TGCAGTGCGTCCTCCGGGACCAGGGGGGCAGAGACCCAGTACTTC. This chain joins TRBV20-1 and TRBJ2-5; D is possibly TRBD1 (7 bases). The CDR3 length is 15 residues. Germline V CDR1 and CDR2: DFQATT, SNEGSKA (reference sequence). V shed 6 bases and J shed 4 bases, with 21 bases lying between them.

The CDR3 reads CASSFGGQTGELFF. CDR3 nucleotides: TGTGCCAGCAGTTTCGGGGGCCAAACCGGGGAGCTGTTTTTT. The genes are TRBV12-3 or TRBV12-4 and TRBJ2-2; D could derive from TRBD1 or TRBD2 (6 bases each). The V and J ends lost 3 bases and 5 bases respectively, with 10 bases between them. This CDR3 contains 14 residues.

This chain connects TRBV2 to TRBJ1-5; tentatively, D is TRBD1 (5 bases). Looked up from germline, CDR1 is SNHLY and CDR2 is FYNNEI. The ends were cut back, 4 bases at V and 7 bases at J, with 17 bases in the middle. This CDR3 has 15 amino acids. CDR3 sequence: CASSGSGGAGQPQHF. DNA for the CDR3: TGTGCCAGCAGTGGTTCGGGGGGTGCTGGGCAGCCCCAGCATTTT.

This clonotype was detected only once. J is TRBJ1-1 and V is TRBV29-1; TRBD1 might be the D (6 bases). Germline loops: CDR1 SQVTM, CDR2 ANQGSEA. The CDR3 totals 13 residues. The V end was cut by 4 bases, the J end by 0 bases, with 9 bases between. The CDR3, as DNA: TGCAGCGTTGGAGGGGGGTTGAACACTGAAGCTTTCTTT. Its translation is CSVGGGLNTEAFF. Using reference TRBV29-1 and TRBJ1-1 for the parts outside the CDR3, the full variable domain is SAVISQKPSRDICQRGTSLTIQCQVDSQVTMMFWYRQQPGQSLTLIATANQGSEATYESGFVIDKFPISRPNLTFSTLTVSNMSPEDSSIYLCSVGGGLNTEAFFGQGTRLTVV.

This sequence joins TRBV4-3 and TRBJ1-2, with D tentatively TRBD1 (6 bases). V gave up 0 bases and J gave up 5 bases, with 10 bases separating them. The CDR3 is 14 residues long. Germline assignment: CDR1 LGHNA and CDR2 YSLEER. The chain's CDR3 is CASSQEGGAYGYTF. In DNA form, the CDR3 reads TGCGCCAGCAGCCAAGAGGGGGGGGCTTATGGCTACACCTTC.

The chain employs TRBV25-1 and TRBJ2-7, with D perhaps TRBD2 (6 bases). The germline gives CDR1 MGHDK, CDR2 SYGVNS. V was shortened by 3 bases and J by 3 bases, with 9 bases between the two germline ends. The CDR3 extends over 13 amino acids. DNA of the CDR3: TGTGCCAGCAGTGACTTGCGGGGCTACGAGCAGTACTTC. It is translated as CASSDLRGYEQYF.

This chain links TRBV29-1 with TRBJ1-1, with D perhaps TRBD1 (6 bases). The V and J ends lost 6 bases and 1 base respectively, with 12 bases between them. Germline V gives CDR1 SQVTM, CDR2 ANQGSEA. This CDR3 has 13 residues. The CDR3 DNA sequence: TGCAGCGTGTCCAGAGGGGGGAACACTGAAGCTTTCTTT. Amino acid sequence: CSVSRGGNTEAFF. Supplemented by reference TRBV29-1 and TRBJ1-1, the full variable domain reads SAVISQKPSRDICQRGTSLTIQCQVDSQVTMMFWYRQQPGQSLTLIATANQGSEATYESGFVIDKFPISRPNLTFSTLTVSNMSPEDSSIYLCSVSRGGNTEAFFGQGTRLTVV.

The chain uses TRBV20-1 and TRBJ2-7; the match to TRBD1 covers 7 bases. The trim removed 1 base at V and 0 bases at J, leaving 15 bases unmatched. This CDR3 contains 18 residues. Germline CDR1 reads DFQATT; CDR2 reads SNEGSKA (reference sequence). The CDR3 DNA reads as TGCAGTGCTAGAGGGGGGACAGATATGTACACTAACTCCTACGAGCAGTACTTC. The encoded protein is CSARGGTDMYTNSYEQYF.